This TCR beta chain stems from a study of a mutant IDH1 vaccine in newly diagnosed glioma. The sample's time point: week 11, during vaccination. What each vaccine dose contained was 300 ug of mutant IDH1 20-mer peptide, accompanied by topical imiquimod. A single count supports this clone. Its antigen is not known. The method was immunoSEQ multiplex PCR; TCRdb's version includes in-frame clones alone and lacks a portion of them. Of about 32,000 clones in the sample, around 78% are singletons; the top ten hold approximately 25%. Germline CDR1 and CDR2: SGDLS and YYNGEE. The CDR3 spans 15 residues. Trimming cost V 3 bases and J 6 bases; bases outside gene matches: 9.

V gene TRBV9 combines with J gene TRBJ1-2; TRBD1 matches at 9 bases. The clonotype comes from a man aged 25-45 years with glioma. The sequencing used PBMCs, collected from a glioma patient whose treatment included an IDH1 peptide vaccine. The CDR3 spells CASSATGGQTDGYTF. The DNA of the CDR3 is TGTGCCAGCAGCGCCACAGGGGGCCAAACGGATGGCTACACCTTC.